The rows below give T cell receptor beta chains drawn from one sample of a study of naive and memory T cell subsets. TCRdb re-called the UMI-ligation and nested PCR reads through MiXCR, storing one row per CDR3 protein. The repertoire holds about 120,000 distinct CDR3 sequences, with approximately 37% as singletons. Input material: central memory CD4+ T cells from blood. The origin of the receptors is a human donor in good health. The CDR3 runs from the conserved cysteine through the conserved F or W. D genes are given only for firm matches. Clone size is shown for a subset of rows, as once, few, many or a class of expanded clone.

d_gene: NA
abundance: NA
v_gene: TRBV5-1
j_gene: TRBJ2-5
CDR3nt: TGCGCCAGCAGCTTGGCCTTCCATCAAGAGACCCAGTACTTC
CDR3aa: CASSLAFHQETQYF

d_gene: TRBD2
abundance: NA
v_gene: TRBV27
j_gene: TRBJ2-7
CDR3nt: TGTGCCAGCAGTTTATTAGCTAGCGGGAGAGATTTATCCTTC
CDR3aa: CASSLLASGRDLSF

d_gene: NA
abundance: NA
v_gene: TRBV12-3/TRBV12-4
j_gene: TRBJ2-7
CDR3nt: TGTGCCAGCAGTCCCATCATGACAGGAGACGAGCAGTACTTC
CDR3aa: CASSPIMTGDEQYF

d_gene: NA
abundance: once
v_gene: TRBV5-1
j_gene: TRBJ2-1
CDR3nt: TGCGCCAGCAGCTTGCCCCGGGACTCCTCTAATGAGCAGTTCTTC
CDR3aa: CASSLPRDSSNEQFF

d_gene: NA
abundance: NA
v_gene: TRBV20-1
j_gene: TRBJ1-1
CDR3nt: TGCAGTGCTCCATCGGGAGGGAGAGAGAACACTGAAGCTTTCTTT
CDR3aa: CSAPSGGRENTEAFF

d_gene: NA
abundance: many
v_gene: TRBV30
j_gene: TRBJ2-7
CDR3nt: TGTGCCTGGAGAAGACAGGAAGCCTACGAGCAGTACTTC
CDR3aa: CAWRRQEAYEQYF

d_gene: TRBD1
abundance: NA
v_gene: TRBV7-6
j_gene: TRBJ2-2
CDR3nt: TGTGCCAGCAGCAAAAAAGACAGGGCGAACACCGGGGAGCTGTTTTTT
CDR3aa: CASSKKDRANTGELFF

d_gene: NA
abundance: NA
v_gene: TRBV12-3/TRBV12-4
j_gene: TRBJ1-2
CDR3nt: TGTGCCAGCAGTTTGGGCGAGGGGCATGGCTACACCTTC
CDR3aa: CASSLGEGHGYTF

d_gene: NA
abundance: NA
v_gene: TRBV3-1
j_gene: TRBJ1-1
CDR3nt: TGTGCCAGCAGCCAATACCGGGGGGAAGAAGCTTTCTTT
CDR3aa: CASSQYRGEEAFF

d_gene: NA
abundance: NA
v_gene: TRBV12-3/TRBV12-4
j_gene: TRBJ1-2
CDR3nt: TGTGCCAGCAGGAAGGAGGGGCGAAACTATGGCTACACCTTC
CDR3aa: CASRKEGRNYGYTF

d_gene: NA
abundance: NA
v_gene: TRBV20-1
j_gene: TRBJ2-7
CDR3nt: TGCAGTGCTAGAGATAGTCGGGGGATTATAGAGCAGTACTTC
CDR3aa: CSARDSRGIIEQYF

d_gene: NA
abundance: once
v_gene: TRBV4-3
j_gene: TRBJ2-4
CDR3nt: TGCGCCAGCAGCCAAACCCCGGCGAGACTACCGAACTTC
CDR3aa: CASSQTPARLPNF

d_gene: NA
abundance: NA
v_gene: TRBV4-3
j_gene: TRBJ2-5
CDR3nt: TGCGCCAGCAGCCAAGGCCCGAGGATGGGGACCCAGTACTTC
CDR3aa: CASSQGPRMGTQYF

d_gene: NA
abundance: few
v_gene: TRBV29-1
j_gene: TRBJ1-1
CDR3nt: TGCAGCGTTGGAATGGTGGGGGGACGGAACACTGAAGCTTTCTTT
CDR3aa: CSVGMVGGRNTEAFF

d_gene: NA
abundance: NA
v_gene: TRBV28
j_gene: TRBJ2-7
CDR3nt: TGTGCCAGCAGTTTGGTCTACCATAGTAACTACGAGCAGTACTTC
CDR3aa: CASSLVYHSNYEQYF

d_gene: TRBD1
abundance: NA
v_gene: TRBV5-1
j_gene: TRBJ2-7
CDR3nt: TGCGCCAGCAGCTCGAAACCGGGACAGGGGAACTACGAGTGGTACTTC
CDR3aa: CASSSKPGQGNYEWYF

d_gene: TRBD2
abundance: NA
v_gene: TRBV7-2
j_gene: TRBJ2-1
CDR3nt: TGTGCCAGCAGGTTAGGCCGACTAGCGGGAGGGAGTGAGCAGTTCTTC
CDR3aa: CASRLGRLAGGSEQFF

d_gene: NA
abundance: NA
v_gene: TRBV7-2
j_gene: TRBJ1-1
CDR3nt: TGTGCCAGCAACGAGGGGTGGGGCACTGAAGCTTTCTTT
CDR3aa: CASNEGWGTEAFF

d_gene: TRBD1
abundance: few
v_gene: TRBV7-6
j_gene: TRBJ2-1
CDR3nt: TGTGCCAGCAGCTCCGGACAGGGGACGGGCAATGAGCAGTTCTTC
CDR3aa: CASSSGQGTGNEQFF

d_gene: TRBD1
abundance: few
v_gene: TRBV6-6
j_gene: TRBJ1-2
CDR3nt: TGTGCCAGCAGAGGAATAACAGGGGTCTATGGCTACACCTTC
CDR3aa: CASRGITGVYGYTF

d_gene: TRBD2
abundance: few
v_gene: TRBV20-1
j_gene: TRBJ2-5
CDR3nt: TGCAGTGCTAGAGGACTAGCGGAAGAGACCCAGTACTTC
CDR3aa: CSARGLAEETQYF

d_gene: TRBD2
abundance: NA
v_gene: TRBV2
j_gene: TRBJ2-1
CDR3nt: TGTGCCAGCTCACGATTGGACGGGAGGAGCGATGAGCAGTTCTTC
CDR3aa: CASSRLDGRSDEQFF

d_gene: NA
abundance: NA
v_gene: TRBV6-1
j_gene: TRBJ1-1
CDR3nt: TGTGCCACTTCGCTCATCACTGAAGCTTTCTTT
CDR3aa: CATSLITEAFF

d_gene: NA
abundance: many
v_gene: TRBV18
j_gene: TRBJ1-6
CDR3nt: TGTGCCAGCTCATTAGGGGGGGCCTCTACTTCACCCCTCCACTTT
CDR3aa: CASSLGGASTSPLHF

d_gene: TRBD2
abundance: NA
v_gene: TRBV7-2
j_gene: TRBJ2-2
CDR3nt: TGTGCCAGCAGCCCGCGGACTAGGCCCGGGGAGCTGTTTTTT
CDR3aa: CASSPRTRPGELFF

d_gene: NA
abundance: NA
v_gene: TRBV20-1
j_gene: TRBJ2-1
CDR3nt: TGCAGTTCCCCGGGGATAAGGAATGAGCAGTTCTTC
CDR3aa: CSSPGIRNEQFF